This TCR beta chain was identified during a study of T-cell reconstitution after alpha-beta-depleted transplantation in children (dated by TCRdb to 2016 to 2017). In the study overall: T-cell immune reconstitution after TCRalphabeta/CD19-depleted allogeneic hematopoietic cell transplantation in children was quantitatively tracked in the study by means of TCR repertoire profiling.

From a lookup of the germline V gene, CDR1 and CDR2 are SQVTM and ANQGSEA. From the cysteine through the phenylalanine, the CDR3 covers 14 amino acids. Only the CDR3 DNA stays, 42 bases, in frame from base 1. Unmatched junction bases come to 14, with V trimmed by 5 bases and J by 7 bases. This clonotype was counted many times. Its antigen remains unidentified. No base-level quality is on record; no much larger clone is a single base apart. Library prep was done by PCR. Sequencing used an Illumina HiSeq 2500. TCR libraries were prepared with molecular barcoding, using unique molecular identifiers to normalize TCRbeta repertoire quantification. Using fastp trimming at Q25 and MiXCR clonotype assembly, TCRdb reanalyzed the public sequencing data and kept in-frame beta chains. Each record represents a unique CDR3 protein, reported with the most common genes and DNA among its rows. This sample lists some 200,000 distinct CDR3 sequences; around 6.8% were detected once. The ten largest account for roughly 3% of the sample.

This sequence was found in a human donor who donated a stem cell graft to a child with Wiskott-Aldrich syndrome. The specimen comprised PBMCs from the stem cell graft donor, sampled from the stem cell graft. The chain is made from TRBV29-1 and TRBJ2-7, with 7 junctional bases fitting TRBD2. The nucleotide sequence reads as follows: TGCAGCGTTCGGGGCACCCGAACCGGGGGGGAGCAGTACTTC. It translates to CSVRGTRTGGEQYF.